The clone carrying this T cell receptor (beta chain) has a handful of counts. The antigen is undetermined. CDR3 size: 15 residues. Germline V gene sequence: CDR1 SGHNT, CDR2 YYREEE (reference sequence). Trimming shortened V by 3 bases and J by 7 bases, and 16 bases separated the two germline ends. Primers for the PCR totalled 60 Vbeta and 13 Jbeta. Repertoires were generated with immunoSEQ multiplex PCR, while TCRdb's copy carries only in-frame clones and drops some. This table holds roughly 190,000 clones, nearly 80% found once. The sample belongs to a study of cytomegalovirus exposure and HLA in healthy donors. Findings and caveats of the study: A list of around 160 TCR beta chains associated with cytomegalovirus was given. A later analysis reportedly found fewer N-insertions in an Asian-associated ancestry cluster than the approximately 700-donor mean.

The sequence came from a female donor in good health and CMV-seronegative. The chain combines TRBV5-4 with TRBJ1-4, with a possible D match to TRBD1 (6 bases). The sample comprised PBMCs. The CDR3 DNA is TGTGCCAGCAGCTACGGACCCACAGGGAGTGAAAAACTGTTTTTT. As protein: CASSYGPTGSEKLFF.